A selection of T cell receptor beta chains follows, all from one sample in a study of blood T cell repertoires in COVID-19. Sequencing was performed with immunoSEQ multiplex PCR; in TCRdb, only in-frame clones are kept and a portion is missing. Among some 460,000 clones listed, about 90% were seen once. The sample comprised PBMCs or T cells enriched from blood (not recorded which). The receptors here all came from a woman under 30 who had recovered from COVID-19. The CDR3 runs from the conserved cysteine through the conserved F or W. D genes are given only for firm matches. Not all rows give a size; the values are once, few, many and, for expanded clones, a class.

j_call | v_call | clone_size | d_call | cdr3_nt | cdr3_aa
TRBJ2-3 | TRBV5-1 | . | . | TGCGCCAGCAGCGACACGGGGGGCAACACAGATACGCAGTATTTT | CASSDTGGNTDTQYF
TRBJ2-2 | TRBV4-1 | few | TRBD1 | TGCGCCAGCAGCCCTCCGGACAGGGGGAACACCGGGGAGCTGTTTTTT | CASSPPDRGNTGELFF
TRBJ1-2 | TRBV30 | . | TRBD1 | TGTGCCTGGGGTCCCAGGGGGTCTGGTGGCTACACCTTC | CAWGPRGSGGYTF
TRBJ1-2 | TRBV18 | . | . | TGTGCCAGCTCACCGGGTAGGGGCGAAGCTAACTATGGCTACACCTTC | CASSPGRGEANYGYTF
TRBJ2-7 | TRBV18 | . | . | TGTGCCAGCTCACCACCCAGTTACGAGCAGTACTTC | CASSPPSYEQYF
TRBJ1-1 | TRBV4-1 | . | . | TGCGCCAGCAGCCAAGATGCTAGTAGCGAAGCTTTCTTT | CASSQDASSEAFF
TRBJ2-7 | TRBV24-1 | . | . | TGTGCCACCAGCGACTCCGTCTCCTACGAGCAGTACTTC | CATSDSVSYEQYF
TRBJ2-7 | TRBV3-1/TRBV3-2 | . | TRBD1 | TGTGCCAGCAGCCAGGACAGGGGTTACGAGCAGTACTTC | CASSQDRGYEQYF
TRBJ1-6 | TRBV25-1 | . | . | TGTGCCAGCAGTGAATCCCCAGGGAGGGATTCACCCCTCCACTTT | CASSESPGRDSPLHF
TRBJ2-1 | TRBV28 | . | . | TGTGCCAGCAGTTTAGCCAGGGACAATGAGCAGTTCTTC | CASSLARDNEQFF
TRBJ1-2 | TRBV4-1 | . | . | TGCGCCAGCAGCCAAGGGGCAGGGGACCTCTTTTATGGCTACACCTTC | CASSQGAGDLFYGYTF
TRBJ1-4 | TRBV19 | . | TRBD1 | TGTGCCCCTCCTAGGGACAGGGGGTCGGAGGCTAATGAAAAACTGTTTTTT | CAPPRDRGSEANEKLFF
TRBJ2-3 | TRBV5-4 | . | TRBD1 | TGTGCCAGCAGCTCCGCCGGGACAGGGCTCACAGATACGCAGTATTTT | CASSSAGTGLTDTQYF
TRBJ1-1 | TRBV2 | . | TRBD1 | TGTGCCAGCAAATCTGGGACAGGCCTGAACACTGAAGCTTTCTTT | CASKSGTGLNTEAFF
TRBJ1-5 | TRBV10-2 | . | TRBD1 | TGCGCCAGCAGTGAGTCCAGGACAGGGGACAATCAGCCCCAGCATTTT | CASSESRTGDNQPQHF
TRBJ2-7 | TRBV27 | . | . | TGTGCCAGCAGTTTATCTCGGGACACCCCTTGGGAGCAGTACTTC | CASSLSRDTPWEQYF
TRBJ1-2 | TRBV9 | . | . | TGTGCCAGCAGCCCGAGGGAGGGGAGCTATGGCTACACCTTC | CASSPREGSYGYTF
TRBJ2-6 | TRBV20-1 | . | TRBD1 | TGCAGTGCTAGTCCGGCAGGGGGTTACTCTGGGGCCAACGTCCTGACTTTC | CSASPAGGYSGANVLTF
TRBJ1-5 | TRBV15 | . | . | TGTGCCACCAGCAGGGGGGGATCGGGGGATCAGCCCCAGCATTTT | CATSRGGSGDQPQHF
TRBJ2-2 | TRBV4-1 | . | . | TGCGCCAGCAGCCCTACAGGTTCCGGGGAGCTGTTTTTT | CASSPTGSGELFF